A selection of T cell receptor beta chains follows, all from one sample in a study of CD8+CD57+ T cells in acquired aplastic anemia. TCRdb re-called the reads with MiXCR, one entry per CDR3 protein. The repertoire holds 200,000 to 250,000 distinct CDR3 sequences, with about a third as singletons. The specimen was sorted CD4+, CD8+, or CD8+CD57+ T cells (not recorded which) from PBMCs. The receptors were sampled from a human donor in good health, serving as a control. Each CDR3 is given with its conserved first and last residue.

J: TRBJ1-3
V: TRBV29-1
CDR3: CSAVHGNTIYF

J: TRBJ1-5
V: TRBV12-3/TRBV12-4
CDR3: CASSFSGIRDQPQHF

J: TRBJ1-2
V: TRBV30
CDR3: CAWSVPQGIDYGYTF

J: TRBJ2-3
V: TRBV11-3
CDR3: CASSQANTQYF

J: TRBJ2-3
V: TRBV27
CDR3: CASSLGLAIVDTQYF

J: TRBJ2-7
V: TRBV2
CDR3: CASRLQGVEQYF

J: TRBJ1-5
V: TRBV12-3/TRBV12-4
CDR3: CASSLAGRQPQHF

J: TRBJ2-1
V: TRBV15
CDR3: CATSRASSGGEQFF

J: TRBJ2-7
V: TRBV19
CDR3: CASSKGLAGEITYEQYF

J: TRBJ1-4
V: TRBV19
CDR3: CASSKTGGEKLFF

J: TRBJ1-2
V: TRBV29-1
CDR3: CSVERGSIDGYTF

J: TRBJ1-2
V: TRBV19
CDR3: CASRDLNRARGYTF

J: TRBJ1-6
V: TRBV29-1
CDR3: CSVEGTGDSPLHF

J: TRBJ1-4
V: TRBV12-3/TRBV12-4
CDR3: CASSQGGKLFF

J: TRBJ2-1
V: TRBV25-1
CDR3: CASSPPAGENNEQFF

J: TRBJ1-3
V: TRBV7-3
CDR3: CASSLDRNWGNTIYF

J: TRBJ1-1
V: TRBV7-8
CDR3: CAGSARGEGGLRTEAFF

J: TRBJ1-2
V: TRBV15
CDR3: CATSVWDRVHTF

J: TRBJ2-2
V: TRBV20-1
CDR3: CSARSSQGYTGELFF

J: TRBJ1-2
V: TRBV10-3
CDR3: CAIRESGNYGYTF

J: TRBJ2-3
V: TRBV7-2
CDR3: CASSLGTTTDTQYF

J: TRBJ2-1
V: TRBV15
CDR3: CATSAGYNEQFF

J: TRBJ2-7
V: TRBV30
CDR3: CAWSSLRGYSSYEQYF

J: TRBJ2-7
V: TRBV20-1
CDR3: CSARDRLGGEQYF

J: TRBJ1-4
V: TRBV2
CDR3: CASRERQGNEKLFF

J: TRBJ1-1
V: TRBV5-1
CDR3: CASSLAGGTTFEAFF

J: TRBJ2-5
V: TRBV10-3
CDR3: CAISDKGQSRETQYF

J: TRBJ2-3
V: TRBV19
CDR3: CASSIQDRGTDPQYF

J: TRBJ2-7
V: TRBV11-2
CDR3: CASSTQTSSSYEQYF

J: TRBJ1-1
V: TRBV20-1
CDR3: CSIRGRVDVEAFF

J: TRBJ1-5
V: TRBV19
CDR3: CASSMGRGPNQPQHF

J: TRBJ1-2
V: TRBV19
CDR3: CASRETGYNYGYTF

J: TRBJ1-1
V: TRBV24-1
CDR3: CATSGGRDEAFF

J: TRBJ1-2
V: TRBV27
CDR3: CASSLSRDRSYTF

J: TRBJ2-1
V: TRBV5-1
CDR3: CASSLSRNEQFF

J: TRBJ2-7
V: TRBV20-1
CDR3: CSARDTGTGAYEQYF

J: TRBJ2-1
V: TRBV24-1
CDR3: CATSDSLAGSYNEQFF

J: TRBJ1-2
V: TRBV19
CDR3: CASSTTYRFSGYTF

J: TRBJ1-1
V: TRBV29-1
CDR3: CSVYRGRRATEAFF

J: TRBJ1-1
V: TRBV11-2
CDR3: CASSIMTGATVNTEAFF

J: TRBJ1-5
V: TRBV4-2
CDR3: CASSRAYWDVDQPQHF

J: TRBJ1-2
V: TRBV24-1
CDR3: CATSDNTGVYGYTF

J: TRBJ2-7
V: TRBV6-1
CDR3: CASSGPRTGAFEQYF

J: TRBJ2-5
V: TRBV30
CDR3: CAWDRTGSQETQYF

J: TRBJ2-7
V: TRBV3-1
CDR3: CASSQDMSDEQYF

J: TRBJ2-5
V: TRBV19
CDR3: CASSSGLGETQYF

J: TRBJ2-1
V: TRBV14
CDR3: CASSLIAGRAYSYNEQFF

J: TRBJ1-5
V: TRBV19
CDR3: CASSIGREQPQHF

J: TRBJ1-2
V: TRBV4-1
CDR3: CASSQKRDSGLGYTF

J: TRBJ1-6
V: TRBV5-1
CDR3: CASSLEWPYSSYNSPLHF

J: TRBJ1-1
V: TRBV20-1
CDR3: CSTTVRGTEAFF

J: TRBJ2-5
V: TRBV12-3/TRBV12-4
CDR3: CASSPRQGQETQYF

J: TRBJ1-2
V: TRBV3-1
CDR3: CASSQVGEGTYGYTF

J: TRBJ1-1
V: TRBV2
CDR3: CASKVTPVAEAFF

J: TRBJ1-2
V: TRBV6-6
CDR3: CASSYSRTGGSYGYTF

J: TRBJ1-2
V: TRBV24-1
CDR3: CATSDLFYGYTF

J: TRBJ1-2
V: TRBV2
CDR3: CASSAGQTNYGYTF